The TCR beta chain described here comes from a study of T cell responses to AZD1222 COVID-19 vaccine. Regarding the study as a whole: An increase in Spike-specific TCR breadth and depth was observed after two AZD1222 doses.

TCRdb's copy holds only in-frame clones and misses some; the assay was immunoSEQ multiplex PCR. The table shows around 180,000 clones, with under 95% occurring only once. Concerning this clone itself: Its antigen is as yet unknown.

The CDR3 sequence is 17 residues long. The V gene's germline CDR1 is LNHNV and CDR2 YYDKDF (reference sequence). V was clipped by 3 bases and J by 2 bases; unmatched bases: 13. The receptor's source is an adult who received the AZD1222 COVID-19 vaccine. The sample here was peripheral blood, taken 28 days after the second AZD1222 dose. The rearrangement joins TRBV15 to TRBJ2-7; the match to TRBD2 covers 7 bases. In DNA, the CDR3 is TGTGCCACCAGCAGGGGGGTTGGAGCGGGAAGCGCCTACGAGCAGTACTTC. Its translation: CATSRGVGAGSAYEQYF.